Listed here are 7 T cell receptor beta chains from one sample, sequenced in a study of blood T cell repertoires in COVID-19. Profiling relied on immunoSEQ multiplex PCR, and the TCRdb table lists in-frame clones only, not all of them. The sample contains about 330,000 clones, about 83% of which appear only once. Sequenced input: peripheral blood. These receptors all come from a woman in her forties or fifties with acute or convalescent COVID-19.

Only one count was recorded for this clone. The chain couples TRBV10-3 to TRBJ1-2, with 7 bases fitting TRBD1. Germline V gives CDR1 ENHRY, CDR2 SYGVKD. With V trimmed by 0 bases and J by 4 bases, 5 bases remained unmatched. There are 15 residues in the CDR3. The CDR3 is CAISESGTEFYGYTF. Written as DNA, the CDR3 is TGTGCCATCAGTGAGTCCGGGACAGAATTCTATGGCTACACCTTC.

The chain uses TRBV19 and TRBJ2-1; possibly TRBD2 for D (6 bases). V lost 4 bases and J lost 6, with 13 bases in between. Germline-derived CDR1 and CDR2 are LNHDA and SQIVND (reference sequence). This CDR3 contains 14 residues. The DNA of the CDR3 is TGTGCCAGTAGTACGGGAGCTAGGGGCAATGAGCAGTTCTTC. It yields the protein CASSTGARGNEQFF. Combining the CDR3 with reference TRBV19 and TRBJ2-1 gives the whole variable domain DGGITQSPKYLFRKEGQNVTLSCEQNLNHDAMYWYRQDPGQGLRLIYYSQIVNDFQKGDIAEGYSVSREKKESFPLTVTSAQKNPTAFYLCASSTGARGNEQFFGPGTRLTVL.

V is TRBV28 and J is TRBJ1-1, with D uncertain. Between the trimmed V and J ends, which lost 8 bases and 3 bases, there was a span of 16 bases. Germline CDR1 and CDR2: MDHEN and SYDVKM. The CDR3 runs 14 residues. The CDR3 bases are TGTGCCAGCCGCCGGGGAGGATTGTACACTGAAGCTTTCTTT. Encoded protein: CASRRGGLYTEAFF.

DNA of the CDR3: TGTGCCAGCAGTTACCCCGGGACTAGCGGCTACAATGAGCAGTTCTTC. This gives the protein CASSYPGTSGYNEQFF. This chain links TRBV6-5 with TRBJ2-1; 11 bases are shared with TRBD2. With 2 bases clipped from V and 3 bases from J, the junction kept 3 bases outside the gene matches. The CDR3 consists of 16 residues. Germline assignment: CDR1 MNHEY and CDR2 SVGAGI.

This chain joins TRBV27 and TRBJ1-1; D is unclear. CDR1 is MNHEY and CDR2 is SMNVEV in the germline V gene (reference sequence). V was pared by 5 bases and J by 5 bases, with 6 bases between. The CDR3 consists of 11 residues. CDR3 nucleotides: TGTGCCAGCAGTGCCGGTACTGAAGCTTTCTTT. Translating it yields CASSAGTEAFF.

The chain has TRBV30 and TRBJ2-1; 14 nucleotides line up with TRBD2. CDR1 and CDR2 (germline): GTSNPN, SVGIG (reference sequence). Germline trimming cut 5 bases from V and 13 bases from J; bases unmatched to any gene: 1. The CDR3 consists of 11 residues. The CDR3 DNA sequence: TGTGCCTGGGGGACTAGCGGGGGACAGTTCTTC. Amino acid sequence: CAWGTSGGQFF.

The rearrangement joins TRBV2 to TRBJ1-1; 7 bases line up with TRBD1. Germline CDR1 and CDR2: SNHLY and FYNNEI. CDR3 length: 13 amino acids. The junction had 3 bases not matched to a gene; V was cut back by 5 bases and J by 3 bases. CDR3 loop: CASSPDRDTEAFF. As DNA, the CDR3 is TGTGCCAGCAGTCCCGACAGGGACACTGAAGCTTTCTTT.